The 26 T cell receptor beta chains listed next were all sequenced from one sample in a study of blood T cell repertoires in COVID-19. TCRdb keeps only in-frame clones here, not all; method: immunoSEQ multiplex PCR. Of about 220,000 clones listed, about 85% are singletons. The specimen was peripheral blood. The receptors derive from a man between 25 and 39 years old with active or convalescent COVID-19.

This chain joins TRBV19 and TRBJ1-1; D gene ambiguous. Germline lookup yields CDR1 LNHDA and CDR2 SQIVND (reference sequence). This CDR3 is 16 amino acids long. The V end lost 1 base, the J end lost 1 base, and 13 bases lay between the germline ends. In DNA, the CDR3 is TGTGCCAGTAGTATAGGAATGGAGGGCGGGAACACTGAAGCTTTCTTT. Translation: CASSIGMEGGNTEAFF.

The CDR3 DNA follows: TGTGCCAGCTCCCCCGGGGGGCTCAGCGAGGGGAACACTGAAGCTTTCTTT. Encoded protein: CASSPGGLSEGNTEAFF. V gene TRBV18 combines with J gene TRBJ1-1, with D tentatively TRBD1 (6 bases). This CDR3 is 17 amino acids long. With 6 bases removed from V and 1 base from J, the gap between germline ends came to 21 bases. CDR1 is KGHSH and CDR2 is LQKENI in the germline V gene.

J is TRBJ2-7 and V is TRBV6-1; perhaps TRBD1 as D (5 bases). Germline V gene lookup returns CDR1 MNHNS and CDR2 SASEGT. Trimming took 2 bases from V and 4 from J, leaving 24 bases between them. The CDR3 contains 18 residues. This chain's CDR3 is CASSEIRGRSGSMYEQYF. The CDR3 nucleotides are TGTGCCAGCAGTGAAATAAGGGGTCGGTCAGGGTCTATGTACGAGCAGTACTTC.

This sequence joins TRBV13 and TRBJ2-2; no clear D gene. The CDR3 has 12 amino acids. Germline V gene lookup returns CDR1 PRHDT and CDR2 FYEKMQ (reference sequence). V was trimmed by 3 bases and J by 8 bases, leaving 7 bases between them. Here the CDR3 reads CASSFTTGELFF. CDR3 DNA sequence: TGTGCCAGCAGCTTCACAACGGGGGAGCTGTTTTTT.

The chain uses TRBV5-1 and TRBJ1-1; possibly TRBD1 for D (6 bases). V dropped 0 bases and J dropped 0 bases, with 9 bases sitting between them. This CDR3 comprises 15 residues. The germline gives CDR1 SGHRS, CDR2 YFSETQ. CDR3 sequence: CASSLGGGMNTEAFF. CDR3 nucleotide sequence: TGCGCCAGCAGCTTGGGCGGGGGCATGAACACTGAAGCTTTCTTT.

This sequence joins TRBV10-2 and TRBJ2-3; possibly TRBD1 for D (6 bases). The length of the CDR3 is 13 residues. Between the trimmed V and J ends, which lost 7 bases and 0 bases, there was a span of 8 bases. Germline values: CDR1 WSHSY, CDR2 SAAADI. The DNA for the CDR3 is TGCGCCAGCACTAGGGGGAGCACAGATACGCAGTATTTT. Protein: CASTRGSTDTQYF.

This clone was seen just once. The V call is TRBV6-6, the J call TRBJ2-1; a possible D gene is TRBD1 (6 bases). Germline loops: CDR1 MNHNY, CDR2 SVGAGI (reference sequence). The CDR3 has 16 amino acids. Trimming removed 7 bases at V and 6 bases at J, with 22 bases between. CDR3 amino acids: CASTLGPPGARNEQFF. The CDR3 DNA sequence: TGTGCCAGCACCCTTGGGCCGCCAGGGGCTCGCAATGAGCAGTTCTTC.

The chain combines TRBV2 with TRBJ1-6; D is ambiguous. This CDR3 spans 16 amino acids. Per germline, CDR1 SNHLY and CDR2 FYNNEI. With 3 bases removed from V and 0 bases from J, the gap between germline ends came to 9 bases. CDR3 region: CASSELALSYNSPLHF. The DNA for the CDR3 is TGTGCCAGCAGTGAGTTAGCCCTCTCCTATAATTCACCCCTCCACTTT.

The chain employs TRBV19 and TRBJ1-2, with TRBD1 identical over 8 bases. V lost 5 bases to trimming and J lost 4 bases; unmatched junction nucleotides: 3. The length of the CDR3 is 13 residues. Germline V gene data show CDR1 as LNHDA and CDR2 as SQIVND (reference sequence). In DNA form, the CDR3 reads TGTGCCAGTAGTCCGGACAGGGCCTATGGCTACACCTTC. Amino acids: CASSPDRAYGYTF. The whole variable domain, filled in from reference TRBV19 and TRBJ1-2, reads DGGITQSPKYLFRKEGQNVTLSCEQNLNHDAMYWYRQDPGQGLRLIYYSQIVNDFQKGDIAEGYSVSREKKESFPLTVTSAQKNPTAFYLCASSPDRAYGYTFGSGTRLTVV.

This sequence joins TRBV7-2 and TRBJ2-5; perhaps TRBD2 as D (5 bases). V gave up 1 base and J gave up 4 bases, with 10 bases separating them. Germline V gene lookup returns CDR1 SGHTA and CDR2 FQGNSA. There are 14 residues in the CDR3. CDR3 region: CASSLVRGSETQYF. For the CDR3, the DNA is TGTGCCAGCAGCTTAGTTCGGGGTTCAGAGACCCAGTACTTC.

The rearrangement uses TRBV6-6 and TRBJ1-2; 7 bases map to TRBD1. The CDR3 runs to 15 residues. V shed 10 bases and J 5 bases; nucleotides not matched to a gene: 16. CDR1 is MNHNY, CDR2 SVGAGI, per germline (reference sequence). CDR3 sequence reads: CATTIEWDSSYGYTF. The CDR3, as DNA: TGTGCCACCACAATAGAATGGGACAGTTCTTATGGCTACACCTTC.

As concerns this clone: Different DNA sequences within this sample yield the same CDR3. CDR3 bases: TGCGCCAGCAGCCAGGGGGGGAACTATGGCTACACCTTC. Amino acids: CASSQGGNYGYTF. The chain links TRBV4-3 to TRBJ1-2; D is perhaps TRBD1 (5 bases). Trimming left V 3 bases short and J 2 bases short, with 7 bases between. Germline lookup yields CDR1 LGHNA and CDR2 YSLEER. The length of the CDR3 is 13 residues.

The J gene is TRBJ2-1, the V gene TRBV4-1; 8 bases line up with TRBD2. The CDR3 is made up of 16 amino acids. Looked up from germline, CDR1 is MGHRA and CDR2 is YSYEKL. V shed 0 bases and J 3 bases; nucleotides not matched to a gene: 4. In nucleotides, the CDR3 is TGCGCCAGCAGCCAAGATCTAACTAGCGGCTACAATGAGCAGTTCTTC. Amino acids: CASSQDLTSGYNEQFF.

In the case of this clone: Different DNA sequences within this sample yield the same CDR3. The V call is TRBV5-1, the J call TRBJ2-7; D may be TRBD1 (5 bases). The V end was cut by 0 bases, the J end by 4 bases, with 8 bases between. This CDR3 contains 13 residues. Per germline, CDR1 SGHRS and CDR2 YFSETQ. CDR3 DNA sequence: TGCGCCAGCAGCTTGGCTACAGGATACGAGCAGTACTTC. Translated, it gives CASSLATGYEQYF.

The rearrangement uses TRBV4-3 and TRBJ2-5; 8 bases align to TRBD2. The CDR3 is 15 residues long. V was pared by 0 bases and J by 4 bases, with 4 bases of the junction left unmatched. CDR1 is LGHNA, CDR2 YSLEER, per germline. CDR3 protein: CASSQDGAGGETQYF. CDR3 sequence (DNA): TGCGCCAGCAGCCAAGATGGGGCGGGAGGAGAGACCCAGTACTTC.

J is TRBJ1-1 and V is TRBV5-3; maybe TRBD1 (5 bases). TRBV5-3 is labeled an ORF, and its function is uncertain. The V end lost 4 bases, the J end lost 4 bases, and 20 bases lay between the germline ends. The length of the CDR3 is 16 residues. The CDR3 reads CARSPRRTPRRTEAFF. Here the CDR3 DNA reads TGTGCCAGAAGCCCGAGACGGACACCTCGTCGCACTGAAGCTTTCTTT.

The genes are TRBV10-1 and TRBJ2-1; 12 bases map to TRBD2. V dropped 5 bases and J dropped 7; count of bases not matched to a gene: 3. Germline values: CDR1 WNHNN, CDR2 SYGVQD (reference sequence). This CDR3 is 14 amino acids long. Written as DNA, the CDR3 is TGCGCCAGCAGTTCTAGCGGGGGGGGTAATGAGCAGTTCTTC. Protein: CASSSSGGGNEQFF.

This chain uses TRBV28 with TRBJ2-6, with 7 bases identical to TRBD1. With 1 base clipped from V and 0 bases from J, the junction kept 3 bases outside the gene matches. The CDR3 loop spans 17 amino acids. Germline assignment: CDR1 MDHEN and CDR2 SYDVKM. CDR3 bases: TGTGCCAGCAGTTTATTACAGGGGAACTCTGGGGCCAACGTCCTGACTTTC. Its protein product is CASSLLQGNSGANVLTF.

The chain has TRBV7-9 and TRBJ1-2; tentatively, D is TRBD1 (5 bases). The germline V and J ends were trimmed by 0 bases and 8 bases, with 10 bases remaining between them. Germline V gene data show CDR1 as SEHNR and CDR2 as FQNEAQ (reference sequence). This CDR3 is built from 13 residues. For the CDR3, the DNA is TGTGCCAGCAGCTTAGCGCAGGGCGGAGGCTACACCTTC. Translating gives CASSLAQGGGYTF.

This sequence joins TRBV7-9 and TRBJ2-5; TRBD2 matches at 9 bases. The CDR3 consists of 14 residues. J lost 5 bases, V lost 5 bases, and 6 bases had no gene match. Germline V gene lookup returns CDR1 SEHNR and CDR2 FQNEAQ (reference sequence). The CDR3 here is CASSHGTSLETQYF. CDR3 nucleotides: TGTGCCAGCAGCCACGGGACTAGCCTTGAGACCCAGTACTTC.

This chain joins TRBV6-5 and TRBJ2-7; tentative D call: TRBD1 (6 bases). This CDR3 region has 15 residues. The V and J ends lost 4 bases and 1 base respectively, with 14 bases between them. The V gene's germline CDR1 is MNHEY and CDR2 SVGAGI. CDR3 nucleotide sequence: TGTGCCAGCAGTTGGGGACACGACCCTTCCTACGAGCAGTACTTC. Translation gives CASSWGHDPSYEQYF.

The CDR3 DNA reads TGTGCCAGCTCGCCCGGGACTAGCGGGGGGACCCCCTTCCATACGCAGTATTTT. It encodes CASSPGTSGGTPFHTQYF. The chain joins TRBV18 to TRBJ2-3, with 15 bases aligning to TRBD2. Trimming cost V 6 bases and J 7 bases; bases outside gene matches: 14. CDR3 size: 18 residues. Germline CDR1 reads KGHSH; CDR2 reads LQKENI.

The V gene is TRBV7-2, the J gene TRBJ2-1, with TRBD2 matching over 7 bases. This CDR3 region has 15 residues. Germline trimming cut 4 bases from V and 9 bases from J; bases unmatched to any gene: 12. Germline V CDR1 and CDR2: SGHTA, FQGNSA. The CDR3, as DNA: TGTGCCAGCAGCTCCTCACTAGCGCGGCTAGGTGAGCAGTTCTTC. Protein: CASSSSLARLGEQFF.

This clone showed up many times. CDR3 protein: CASSLTLMAGGPGPYNEQFF. The CDR3 DNA reads as TGTGCCAGCAGCTTAACGCTCATGGCGGGAGGGCCGGGGCCCTACAATGAGCAGTTCTTC. The chain couples TRBV7-3 to TRBJ2-1, with 9 bases identical to TRBD2. The CDR3 runs 20 residues. J lost 2 bases, V lost 0 bases, and 14 bases had no gene match. Germline assignment: CDR1 SGHTA and CDR2 FQGTGA.

This chain uses TRBV12-5 with TRBJ2-5; 10 bases are shared with TRBD2. Germline values: CDR1 LGHNT, CDR2 FRNRAP. The CDR3 loop spans 15 amino acids. V was clipped by 6 bases and J by 2 bases; unmatched bases: 6. The CDR3: CASGKRGGPQETQYF. DNA of the CDR3: TGTGCTAGTGGAAAGCGGGGGGGCCCGCAAGAGACCCAGTACTTC.

The chain recombines TRBV19 with TRBJ1-5; no definite D call. V lost 7 bases and J lost 1, with 17 bases in between. The CDR3 sequence is 16 residues long. CDR1 is LNHDA and CDR2 is SQIVND in the germline V gene (reference sequence). In nucleotides, the CDR3 is TGTGCCAGTACCGAGGGAGTCATTAGGAGCAATCAGCCCCAGCATTTT. It yields the protein CASTEGVIRSNQPQHF. Using reference TRBV19 and TRBJ1-5 for the parts outside the CDR3, the full variable domain is DGGITQSPKYLFRKEGQNVTLSCEQNLNHDAMYWYRQDPGQGLRLIYYSQIVNDFQKGDIAEGYSVSREKKESFPLTVTSAQKNPTAFYLCASTEGVIRSNQPQHFGDGTRLSIL.